This T cell receptor beta chain was recovered during a study of blood T cells in healthy people across ages. V was clipped by 7 bases and J by 1 base, with 26 bases between them. The length of the CDR3 is 18 residues. Findings and caveats of the study: There were more naive CD4+ cells and higher diversity in long-lived donors than in aged donors. In older individuals, TCR beta diversity per million T cells was lower, falling roughly linearly with age.

This clonotype was picked up a small number of times. Antigen unknown. Alongside a J-beta primer mix, a sample-barcoded 5' primer served in a second PCR lasting 7 to 11 cycles. Every sample produced at least 2.5 million CDR3-containing paired-end reads. TCRdb re-derived calls from the 5' RACE reads in MiXCR, one entry per CDR3 protein. The sample has fewer than 2 million distinct CDR3 sequences, roughly two fifths seen once; the top ten hold 23%. This clonotype was obtained from a human donor in good health. Sequencing was performed on blood. The chain uses TRBV12-3 or TRBV12-4 and TRBJ2-7; D is tentatively TRBD1 or TRBD2 (5 bases each). The CDR3 sequence is CASTINYDGGSLSYEQYF. CDR3 DNA: TGTGCCAGCACCATCAATTACGATGGGGGAAGCTTATCCTACGAGCAGTACTTC.